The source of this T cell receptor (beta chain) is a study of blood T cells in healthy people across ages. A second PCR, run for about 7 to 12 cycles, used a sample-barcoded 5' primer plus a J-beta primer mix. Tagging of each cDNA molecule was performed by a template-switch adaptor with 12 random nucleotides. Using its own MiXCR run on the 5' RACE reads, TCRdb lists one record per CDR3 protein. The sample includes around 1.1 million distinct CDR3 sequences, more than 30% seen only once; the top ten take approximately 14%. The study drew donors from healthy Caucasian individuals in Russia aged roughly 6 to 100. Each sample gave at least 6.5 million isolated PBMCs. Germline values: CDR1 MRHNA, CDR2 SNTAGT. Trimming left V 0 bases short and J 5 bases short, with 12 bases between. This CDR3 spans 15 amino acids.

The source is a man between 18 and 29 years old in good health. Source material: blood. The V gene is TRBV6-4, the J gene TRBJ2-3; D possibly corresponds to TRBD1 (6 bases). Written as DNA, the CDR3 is TGTGCCAGCAGTGACTCGACGGCAGGGGTAGATACGCAGTATTTT. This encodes CASSDSTAGVDTQYF.